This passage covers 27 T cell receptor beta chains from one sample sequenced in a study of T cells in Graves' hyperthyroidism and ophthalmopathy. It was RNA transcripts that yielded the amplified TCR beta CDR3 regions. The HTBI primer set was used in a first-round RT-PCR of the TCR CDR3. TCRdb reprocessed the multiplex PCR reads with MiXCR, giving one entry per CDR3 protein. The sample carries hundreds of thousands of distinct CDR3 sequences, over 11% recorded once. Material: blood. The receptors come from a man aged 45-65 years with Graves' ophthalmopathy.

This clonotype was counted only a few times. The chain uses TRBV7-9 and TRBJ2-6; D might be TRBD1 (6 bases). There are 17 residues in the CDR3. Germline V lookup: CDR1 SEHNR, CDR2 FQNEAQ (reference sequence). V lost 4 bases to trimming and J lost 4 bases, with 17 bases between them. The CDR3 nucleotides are TGTGCCAGCAGCTCCACTCTAACAGGGCCCGGGGCCAACGTCCTGACTTTC. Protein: CASSSTLTGPGANVLTF.

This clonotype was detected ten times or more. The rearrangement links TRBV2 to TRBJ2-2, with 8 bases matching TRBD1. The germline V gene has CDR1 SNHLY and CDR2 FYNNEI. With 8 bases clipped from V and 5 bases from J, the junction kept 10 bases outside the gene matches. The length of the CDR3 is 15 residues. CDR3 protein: CASRGQGIWTGELFF. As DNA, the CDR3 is TGTGCCAGCCGAGGACAGGGTATATGGACCGGGGAGCTGTTTTTT.

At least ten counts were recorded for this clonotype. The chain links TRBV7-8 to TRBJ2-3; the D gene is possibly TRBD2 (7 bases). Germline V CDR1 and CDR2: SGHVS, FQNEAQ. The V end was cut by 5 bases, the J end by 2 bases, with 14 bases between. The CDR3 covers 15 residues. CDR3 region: CASSPRAGHTDTQYF. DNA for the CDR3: TGTGCCAGCAGCCCCCGAGCGGGACACACAGATACGCAGTATTTT.

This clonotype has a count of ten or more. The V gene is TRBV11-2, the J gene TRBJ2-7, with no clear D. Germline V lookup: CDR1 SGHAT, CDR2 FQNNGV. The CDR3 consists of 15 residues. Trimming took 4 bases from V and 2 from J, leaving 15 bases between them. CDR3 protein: CASSSPRLAAYEQYF. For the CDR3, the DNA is TGTGCCAGCAGCTCACCGCGACTGGCAGCCTACGAGCAGTACTTC.

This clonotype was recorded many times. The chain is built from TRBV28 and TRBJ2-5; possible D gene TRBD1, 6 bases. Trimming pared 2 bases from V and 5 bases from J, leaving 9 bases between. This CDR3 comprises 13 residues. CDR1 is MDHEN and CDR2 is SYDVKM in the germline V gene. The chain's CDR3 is CASSLRQGETQYF. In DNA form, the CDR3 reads TGTGCCAGCAGTTTAAGGCAGGGGGAGACCCAGTACTTC.

The CDR3 is CASKGVSWGQNNEQFF. In DNA form, the CDR3 reads TGTGCCAGCAAAGGGGTGTCTTGGGGACAAAACAATGAGCAGTTCTTC. V gene TRBV19 combines with J gene TRBJ2-1; D perhaps matches TRBD1 (6 bases). Looked up from germline, CDR1 is LNHDA and CDR2 is SQIVND (reference sequence). CDR3 length: 16 residues. V lost 9 bases, J lost 5 bases, and 23 bases lay in between.

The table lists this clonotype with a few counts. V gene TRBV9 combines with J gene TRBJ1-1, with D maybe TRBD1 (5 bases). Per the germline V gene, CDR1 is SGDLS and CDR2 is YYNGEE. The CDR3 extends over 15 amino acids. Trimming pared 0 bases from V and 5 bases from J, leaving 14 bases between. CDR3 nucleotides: TGTGCCAGCAGCGTAGTAGGGGCCCCGGGGACTGAAGCTTTCTTT. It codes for CASSVVGAPGTEAFF.

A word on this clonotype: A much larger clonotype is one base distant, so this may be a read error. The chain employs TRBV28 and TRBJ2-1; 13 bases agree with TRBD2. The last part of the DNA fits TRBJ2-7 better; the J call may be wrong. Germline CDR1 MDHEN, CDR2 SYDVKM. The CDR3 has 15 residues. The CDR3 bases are TGTGCCAGCACCGTGACTAGCGGGAGGTTAAATGAGCAGTACTTC. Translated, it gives CASTVTSGRLNEQYF.

The CDR3 is CASSEEGAGEVTDTQYF. In DNA form, the CDR3 reads TGTGCCAGCAGTGAAGAAGGCGCGGGAGAGGTGACAGATACGCAGTATTTT. This chain uses TRBV6-1 with TRBJ2-3; 7 nucleotides agree with TRBD2. The CDR3 is 17 amino acids. Germline CDR1 is MNHNS and CDR2 is SASEGT. V gave up 1 base and J gave up 3 bases; unmatched junction bases: 10.

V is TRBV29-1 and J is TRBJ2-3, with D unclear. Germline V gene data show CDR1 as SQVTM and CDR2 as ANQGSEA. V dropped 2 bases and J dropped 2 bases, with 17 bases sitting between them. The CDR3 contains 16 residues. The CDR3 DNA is TGCAGCGTTGAAACGCTTTCTGGGTCCAACACAGATACGCAGTATTTT. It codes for CSVETLSGSNTDTQYF.

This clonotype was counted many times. In DNA form, the CDR3 reads TGTGCCATCAGTGAGTCTCACGGCCTAAAGAGCACTGAAGCTTTCTTT. It codes for CAISESHGLKSTEAFF. The chain couples TRBV10-3 to TRBJ1-1; D gene unclear. CDR1 and CDR2 from the germline V gene are ENHRY and SYGVKD. The CDR3 spans 16 residues. V dropped 0 bases and J dropped 4 bases, with 15 bases sitting between them.

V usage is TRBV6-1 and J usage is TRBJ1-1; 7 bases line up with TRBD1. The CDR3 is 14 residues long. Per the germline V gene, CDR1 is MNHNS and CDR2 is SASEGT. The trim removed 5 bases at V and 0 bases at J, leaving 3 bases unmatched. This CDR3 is CASSNDRVNTEAFF. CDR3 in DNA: TGTGCCAGCAGTAACGACAGGGTGAACACTGAAGCTTTCTTT.

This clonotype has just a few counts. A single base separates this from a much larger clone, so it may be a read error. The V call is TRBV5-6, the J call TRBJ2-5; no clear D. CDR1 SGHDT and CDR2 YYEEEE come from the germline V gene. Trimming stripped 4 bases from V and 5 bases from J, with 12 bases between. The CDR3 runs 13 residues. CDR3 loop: CASSQPDRETQYF. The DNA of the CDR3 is TGTGCCAGCAGCCAACCCGACCGGGAGACCCAGTACTTC.

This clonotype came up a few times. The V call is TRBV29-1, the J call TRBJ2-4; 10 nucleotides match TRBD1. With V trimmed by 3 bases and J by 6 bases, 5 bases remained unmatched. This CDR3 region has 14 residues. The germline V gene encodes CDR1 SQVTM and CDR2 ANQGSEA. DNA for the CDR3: TGCAGCGTTGATCTTGGGACAGGGGCAAACATTCAGTACTTC. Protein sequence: CSVDLGTGANIQYF.

CDR3 in amino acids: CSARGRYEQYF. In DNA form, the CDR3 reads TGCAGTGCTAGAGGCCGGTACGAGCAGTACTTC. V gene TRBV20-1 combines with J gene TRBJ2-7; D remains unclear. This CDR3 spans 11 amino acids. Germline V gives CDR1 DFQATT, CDR2 SNEGSKA (reference sequence). V was shortened by 1 base and J by 4 bases, with 5 bases between the two germline ends.

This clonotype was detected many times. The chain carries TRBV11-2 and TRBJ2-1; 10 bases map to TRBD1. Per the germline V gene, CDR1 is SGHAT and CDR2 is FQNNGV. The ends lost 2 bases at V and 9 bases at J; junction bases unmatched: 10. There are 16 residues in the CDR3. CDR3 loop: CASSLPGQGSLTEQFF. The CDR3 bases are TGTGCCAGCAGCTTACCGGGACAGGGGAGTTTGACTGAGCAGTTCTTC.

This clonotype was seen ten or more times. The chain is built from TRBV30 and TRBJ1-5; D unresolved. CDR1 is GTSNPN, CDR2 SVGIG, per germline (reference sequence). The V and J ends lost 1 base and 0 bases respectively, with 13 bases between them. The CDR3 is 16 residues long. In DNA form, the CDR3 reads TGTGCCTGGAGTGCCCGGCCAGGTCTTAGCAATCAGCCCCAGCATTTT. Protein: CAWSARPGLSNQPQHF.

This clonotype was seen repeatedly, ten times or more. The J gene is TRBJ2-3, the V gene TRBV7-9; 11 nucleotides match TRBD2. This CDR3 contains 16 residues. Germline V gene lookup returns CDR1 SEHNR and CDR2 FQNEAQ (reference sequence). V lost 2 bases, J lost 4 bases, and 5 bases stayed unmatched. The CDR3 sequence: CASSLSTSGSSDTQYF. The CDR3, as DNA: TGTGCCAGCAGCTTAAGCACTAGCGGGAGTTCAGATACGCAGTATTTT.

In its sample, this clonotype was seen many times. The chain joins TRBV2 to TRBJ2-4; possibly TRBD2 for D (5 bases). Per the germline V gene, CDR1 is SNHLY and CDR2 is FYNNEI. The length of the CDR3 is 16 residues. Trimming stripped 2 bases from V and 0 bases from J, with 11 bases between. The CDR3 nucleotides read TGTGCCAGCAGTGAAAGTCCCGGGGTAGCCAAAAACATTCAGTACTTC. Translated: CASSESPGVAKNIQYF.

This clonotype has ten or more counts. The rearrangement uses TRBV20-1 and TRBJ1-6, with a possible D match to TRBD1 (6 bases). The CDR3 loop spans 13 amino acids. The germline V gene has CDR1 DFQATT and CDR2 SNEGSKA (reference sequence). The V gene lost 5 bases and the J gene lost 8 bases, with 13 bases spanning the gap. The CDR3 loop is CSAQRNRDSPLHF. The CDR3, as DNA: TGCAGTGCTCAGAGGAACAGGGATTCACCCCTCCACTTT.

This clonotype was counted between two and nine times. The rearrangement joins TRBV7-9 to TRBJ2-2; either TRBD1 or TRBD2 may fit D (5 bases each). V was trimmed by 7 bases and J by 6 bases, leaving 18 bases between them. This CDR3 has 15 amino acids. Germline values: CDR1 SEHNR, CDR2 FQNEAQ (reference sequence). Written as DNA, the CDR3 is TGTGCCAGCACCATGTCAGGGACCGGTGCCGGGGAGCTGTTTTTT. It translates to CASTMSGTGAGELFF. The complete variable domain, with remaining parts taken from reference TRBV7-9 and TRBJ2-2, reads DTGVSQNPRHKITKRGQNVTFRCDPISEHNRLYWYRQTLGQGPEFLTYFQNEAQLEKSRLLSDRFSAERPKGSFSTLEIQRTEQGDSAMYLCASTMSGTGAGELFFGEGSRLTVL.

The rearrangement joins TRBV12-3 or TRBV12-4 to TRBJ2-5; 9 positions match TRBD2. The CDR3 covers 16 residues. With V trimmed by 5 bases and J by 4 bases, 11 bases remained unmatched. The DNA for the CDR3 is TGTGCCAGCAGTCGGGGGCGGGAGGGCGGGGCAGAGACCCAGTACTTC. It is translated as CASSRGREGGAETQYF.

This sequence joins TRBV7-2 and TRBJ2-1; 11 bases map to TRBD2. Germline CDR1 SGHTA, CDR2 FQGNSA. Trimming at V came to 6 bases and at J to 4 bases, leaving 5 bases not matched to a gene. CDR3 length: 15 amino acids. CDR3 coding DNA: TGTGCCAGCAGTTCGCGGACTAGCGGGTACAATGAGCAGTTCTTC. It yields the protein CASSSRTSGYNEQFF.

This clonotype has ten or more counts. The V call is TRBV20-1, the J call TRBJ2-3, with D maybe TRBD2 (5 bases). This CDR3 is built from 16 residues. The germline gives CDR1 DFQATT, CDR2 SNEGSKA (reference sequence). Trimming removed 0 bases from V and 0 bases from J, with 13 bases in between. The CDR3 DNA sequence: TGCAGTGCTAGAGATCGCGCGGGCGAAAGCACAGATACGCAGTATTTT. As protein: CSARDRAGESTDTQYF.

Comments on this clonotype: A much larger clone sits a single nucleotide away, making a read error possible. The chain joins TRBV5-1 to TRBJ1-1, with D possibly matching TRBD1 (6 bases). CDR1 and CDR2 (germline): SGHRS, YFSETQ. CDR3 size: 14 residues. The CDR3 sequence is CASSWTGTNTKAFF. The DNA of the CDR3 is TGCGCCAGCAGCTGGACCGGGACAAACACTAAAGCTTTCTTT.

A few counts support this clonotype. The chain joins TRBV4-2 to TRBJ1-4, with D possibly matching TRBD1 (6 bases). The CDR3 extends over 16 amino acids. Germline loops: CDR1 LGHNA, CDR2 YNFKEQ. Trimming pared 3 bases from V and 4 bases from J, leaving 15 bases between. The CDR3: CASSHGTSIFNEKLFF. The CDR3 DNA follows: TGTGCCAGCAGCCACGGGACATCAATTTTTAATGAAAAACTGTTTTTT.

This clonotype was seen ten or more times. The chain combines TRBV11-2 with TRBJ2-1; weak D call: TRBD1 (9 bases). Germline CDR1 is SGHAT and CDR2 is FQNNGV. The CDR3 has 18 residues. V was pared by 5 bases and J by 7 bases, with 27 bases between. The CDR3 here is CASSPGGGVGTGRNEQFF. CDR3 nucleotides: TGTGCCAGCAGCCCCGGGGGGGGGGTCGGGACAGGGAGGAATGAGCAGTTCTTC.